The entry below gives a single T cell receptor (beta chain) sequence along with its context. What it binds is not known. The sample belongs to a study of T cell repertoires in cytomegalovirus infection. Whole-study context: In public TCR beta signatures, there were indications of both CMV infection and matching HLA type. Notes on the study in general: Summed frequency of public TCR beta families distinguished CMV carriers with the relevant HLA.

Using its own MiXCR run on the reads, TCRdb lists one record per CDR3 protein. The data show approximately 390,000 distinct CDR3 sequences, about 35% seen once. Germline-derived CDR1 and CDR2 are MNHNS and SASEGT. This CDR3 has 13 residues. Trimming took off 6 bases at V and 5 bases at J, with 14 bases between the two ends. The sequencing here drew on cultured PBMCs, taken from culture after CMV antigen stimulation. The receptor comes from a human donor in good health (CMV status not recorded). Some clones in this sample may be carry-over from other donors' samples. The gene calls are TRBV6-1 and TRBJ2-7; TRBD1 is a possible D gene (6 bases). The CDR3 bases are TGTGCCAGCAGCGCATCAGGGGTCCACGAGCAGTACTTC. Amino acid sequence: CASSASGVHEQYF.